Listed here are 9 T cell receptor beta chains from one sample, sequenced in a study of CD8 T cells in Susac syndrome. Reverse transcription of about 0.45 to 1 ug RNA was carried out with random hexamers. TCRdb ran MiXCR on the immunoSEQ multiplex PCR reads and lists one entry per CDR3 protein. The sample has about 120,000 distinct CDR3 sequences; roughly 95% are singletons. The specimen was CD4+ T cells from PBMCs. The receptors stem from a human donor with Susac syndrome.

The rearrangement joins TRBV4-2 to TRBJ2-3; a possible D gene is TRBD1 (5 bases). The CDR3 covers 15 residues. Trimming cost V 4 bases and J 0 bases, with 11 bases left between them. Germline V gene lookup returns CDR1 LGHNA and CDR2 YNFKEQ. The CDR3 here is CASSPGRVSTDTQYF. DNA of the CDR3: TGTGCCAGCAGCCCGGGCAGGGTGAGCACAGATACGCAGTATTTT.

This chain's CDR3 is CASSTPDRVSYEQYF. CDR3 coding DNA: TGTGCCAGCAGTACCCCCGACAGGGTATCCTACGAGCAGTACTTC. The V call is TRBV28, the J call TRBJ2-7, with 7 bases fitting TRBD1. The CDR3 contains 15 residues. CDR1 and CDR2 (germline): MDHEN, SYDVKM. Trimming at V came to 5 bases and at J to 1 base, leaving 8 bases not matched to a gene.

This rearrangement joins TRBV6-5 to TRBJ2-6; D is ambiguous. Per germline, CDR1 MNHEY and CDR2 SVGAGI. The ends were cut back, 10 bases at V and 0 bases at J, with 10 bases in the middle. CDR3 length: 14 residues. The CDR3 coding sequence is TGTGCCATCCGCCGGAACTCTGGGGCCAACGTCCTGACTTTC. Amino acids: CAIRRNSGANVLTF.

The chain carries TRBV19 and TRBJ1-5; D unresolved. Germline CDR1 reads LNHDA; CDR2 reads SQIVND (reference sequence). The CDR3 extends over 16 amino acids. With 6 bases removed from V and 7 bases from J, the gap between germline ends came to 22 bases. CDR3 in amino acids: CASSPGLWTAGQPQHF. In DNA form, the CDR3 reads TGTGCCAGTAGCCCGGGCCTCTGGACGGCTGGGCAGCCCCAGCATTTT.

This clonotype is a singleton in its sample. The chain has TRBV30 and TRBJ2-1; D is perhaps TRBD1 (5 bases). The CDR3 has 14 residues. CDR1 is GTSNPN and CDR2 is SVGIG in the germline V gene (reference sequence). The V gene lost 5 bases and the J gene lost 10 bases, with 21 bases spanning the gap. The CDR3 is CAWENGAGPREQFF. In DNA form, the CDR3 reads TGTGCCTGGGAAAATGGGGCTGGCCCCCGGGAGCAGTTCTTC.

The chain is built from TRBV3-1 and TRBJ2-7; D may be TRBD1 (6 bases). The germline gives CDR1 LGHDT, CDR2 YNNKEL (reference sequence). The ends were cut back, 2 bases at V and 5 bases at J, with 16 bases in the middle. This CDR3 region has 15 residues. In nucleotides, the CDR3 is TGTGCCAGCAGCCAAACCTGGGACACCGGGGACGAGCAGTACTTC. Amino acids: CASSQTWDTGDEQYF.

V usage is TRBV9 and J usage is TRBJ2-3; 10 positions agree with TRBD2. The CDR3 is made up of 16 amino acids. Trimming took 5 bases from V and 6 from J; bases not matched to a gene: 12. Germline CDR1 reads SGDLS; CDR2 reads YYNGEE. The CDR3 nucleotides are TGTGCCAGCAGTTTTCGACCTAGCGGGAGAGGGGATACGCAGTATTTT. This sequence encodes CASSFRPSGRGDTQYF.

V usage is TRBV20-1 and J usage is TRBJ2-1; tentative D call: TRBD2 (6 bases). The V and J ends lost 5 bases and 7 bases respectively, with 18 bases between them. Germline-derived CDR1 and CDR2 are DFQATT and SNEGSKA (reference sequence). CDR3 length equals 14 residues. The CDR3 coding sequence is TGCAGTGCTCGATTGACGGGACTGAGGAATGAGCAGTTCTTC. This encodes CSARLTGLRNEQFF.

The rearrangement links TRBV5-4 to TRBJ1-2; 7 positions agree with TRBD1. This CDR3 contains 15 residues. Germline loops: CDR1 SGHNT, CDR2 YYREEE (reference sequence). Trimming took 1 base from V and 5 from J; bases not matched to a gene: 8. CDR3 loop: CASSLRNRGVYGYTF. Written as DNA, the CDR3 is TGTGCCAGCAGCTTGAGGAACAGGGGTGTTTATGGCTACACCTTC.